The rows below give T cell receptor beta chains drawn from one sample of a study of shared clonotypes between healthy human individuals. Sequencing used immunoSEQ multiplex PCR; TCRdb keeps in-frame clones, though not all of them. Of millions of clones listed, about 95% are singletons. Material for sequencing was naive CD8+ T cells sorted from blood. Every receptor here comes from a young man in good health. Both conserved end residues are trimmed from each CDR3.

CDR3aa: SVEGDRDYEQY; j_gene: TRBJ2-7; v_gene: TRBV29-1
CDR3aa: ASSFDDTETQY; j_gene: TRBJ2-5; v_gene: TRBV5-1
CDR3aa: ASSYSTGGYEKLF; j_gene: TRBJ1-4; v_gene: TRBV6-5
CDR3aa: ASNGREQY; j_gene: TRBJ2-7; v_gene: TRBV11-2
CDR3aa: ASSLSGQGVNEQY; j_gene: TRBJ2-7; v_gene: TRBV5-1
CDR3aa: ASSPETGQGKSEQY; j_gene: TRBJ2-7; v_gene: TRBV7-8
CDR3aa: ASSPTAHEQY; j_gene: TRBJ2-7; v_gene: TRBV7-9
CDR3aa: ASSYSGGSSYEQY; j_gene: TRBJ2-7; v_gene: TRBV6-5
CDR3aa: ASSLLGGGLQETQY; j_gene: TRBJ2-5; v_gene: TRBV27
CDR3aa: ASSLTGGNTEAF; j_gene: TRBJ1-1; v_gene: TRBV27
CDR3aa: ASSLLTPGQGSEQY; j_gene: TRBJ2-7; v_gene: TRBV4-1
CDR3aa: ASSIGEETIATDTQY; j_gene: TRBJ2-3; v_gene: TRBV19
CDR3aa: ASSFKLTYNEQF; j_gene: TRBJ2-1; v_gene: TRBV5-8
CDR3aa: ASGGDRDNYGYT; j_gene: TRBJ1-2; v_gene: TRBV7-9
CDR3aa: ASTATSGAENEQF; j_gene: TRBJ2-1; v_gene: TRBV27
CDR3aa: AISEAGGEDEQY; j_gene: TRBJ2-7; v_gene: TRBV10-3
CDR3aa: ASSMTGTSYEQY; j_gene: TRBJ2-7; v_gene: TRBV5-1
CDR3aa: AWSAFAGSDTYEQY; j_gene: TRBJ2-7; v_gene: TRBV30
CDR3aa: ASSLGVGGDGYT; j_gene: TRBJ1-2; v_gene: TRBV7-9
CDR3aa: ASSDDRQGTDTQY; j_gene: TRBJ2-3; v_gene: TRBV10-1
CDR3aa: ASSHTSGNSYEQY; j_gene: TRBJ2-7; v_gene: TRBV4-1
CDR3aa: ASDLLEGQGAYEQY; j_gene: TRBJ2-7; v_gene: TRBV2
CDR3aa: ASSNPRDKGGQY; j_gene: TRBJ2-7; v_gene: TRBV2
CDR3aa: ATSRLAGGSYNEQF; j_gene: TRBJ2-1; v_gene: TRBV15
CDR3aa: ASSFWAGGVVDTQY; j_gene: TRBJ2-3; v_gene: TRBV5-6
CDR3aa: AVGGWESYEQY; j_gene: TRBJ2-7; v_gene: TRBV15
CDR3aa: ANTEKWTQY; j_gene: TRBJ2-5; v_gene: TRBV9
CDR3aa: ASSQLTGTDQPQH; j_gene: TRBJ1-5; v_gene: TRBV5-6
CDR3aa: ASSSPGGEYNEQF; j_gene: TRBJ2-1; v_gene: TRBV11-2
CDR3aa: ASSTRTGNDYGYT; j_gene: TRBJ1-2; v_gene: TRBV19
CDR3aa: ASSPVGLAGNYEQY; j_gene: TRBJ2-7; v_gene: TRBV27
CDR3aa: ASSIDGISGNQPQH; j_gene: TRBJ1-5; v_gene: TRBV27
CDR3aa: ASSQDSGAKNTQY; j_gene: TRBJ2-3; v_gene: TRBV4-3
CDR3aa: ASSFSGDSNQPQH; j_gene: TRBJ1-5; v_gene: TRBV5-1
CDR3aa: ASSSWTENTEAF; j_gene: TRBJ1-1; v_gene: TRBV28
CDR3aa: ASSLAGLAGDEQF; j_gene: TRBJ2-1; v_gene: TRBV11-2
CDR3aa: ASIPGEYSNQPQH; j_gene: TRBJ1-5; v_gene: TRBV6-6
CDR3aa: ASSQDKGPDTEAF; j_gene: TRBJ1-1; v_gene: TRBV4-1
CDR3aa: ASSYSNGQGALEQF; j_gene: TRBJ2-1; v_gene: TRBV6-5
CDR3aa: ASSQDPEGTGANVLT; j_gene: TRBJ2-6; v_gene: TRBV4-3
CDR3aa: ASSLSGAFLNTEAF; j_gene: TRBJ1-1; v_gene: TRBV11-2
CDR3aa: ASSILGQEETQY; j_gene: TRBJ2-5; v_gene: TRBV27
CDR3aa: ASSEEGDGYT; j_gene: TRBJ1-2; v_gene: TRBV2
CDR3aa: ASSDLGIHNSPLH; j_gene: TRBJ1-6; v_gene: TRBV10-2
CDR3aa: ASSFSPTNEQF; j_gene: TRBJ2-1; v_gene: TRBV28
CDR3aa: ASSLALGGQDYGYT; j_gene: TRBJ1-2; v_gene: TRBV5-1
CDR3aa: ASSYSPGSGANVLT; j_gene: TRBJ2-6; v_gene: TRBV4-1
CDR3aa: ASRARAGVGDEQY; j_gene: TRBJ2-7; v_gene: TRBV6-9
CDR3aa: ASINTGDNSYEQY; j_gene: TRBJ2-7; v_gene: TRBV27
CDR3aa: ASSLPGSNQPQH; j_gene: TRBJ1-5; v_gene: TRBV7-8
CDR3aa: ASTRNRQGGGQPQH; j_gene: TRBJ1-5; v_gene: TRBV6-6
CDR3aa: ASRDTNTEAF; j_gene: TRBJ1-1; v_gene: TRBV27
CDR3aa: ASSPDREKLF; j_gene: TRBJ2-2; v_gene: TRBV6-5
CDR3aa: ASSVEGTPYGYT; j_gene: TRBJ1-2; v_gene: TRBV9
CDR3aa: ASSLALGGPPPETQY; j_gene: TRBJ2-5; v_gene: TRBV7-7
CDR3aa: ASTPPGARTDTQY; j_gene: TRBJ2-3; v_gene: TRBV2
CDR3aa: ASSITGQGEAF; j_gene: TRBJ1-1; v_gene: TRBV6-5
CDR3aa: ASSYGAGYEQF; j_gene: TRBJ2-1; v_gene: TRBV6-5
CDR3aa: ASSQERARGDQPQH; j_gene: TRBJ1-5; v_gene: TRBV4-3
CDR3aa: ASSEHSGSLNEQF; j_gene: TRBJ2-1; v_gene: TRBV10-1